The 21 T cell receptor beta chains in this list originate from one sample, sequenced in a study of regulatory T cells in long-lasting Graves disease. Assembly of TCR beta libraries relied on iRepertoire HTBI primers together with Arm-PCR of CDR3 regions. Each CDR3 protein is one row after TCRdb ran MiXCR on the multiplex PCR reads. The sample lists around 400,000 distinct CDR3 sequences; less than 25% were seen once. Documented time point: persistent/refractory GD, antithyroid drugs over 5 years with positive TRAb. Scientists built the TCR library using RNA that was extracted from PBMCs. Material: peripheral blood mononuclear cells (PBMCs), obtained when the disease was refractory, from a patient treated with antithyroid drugs. The receptors originated from a female donor with Graves disease.

This clonotype was counted between two and nine times. This chain joins TRBV7-9 and TRBJ1-1, with D possibly being TRBD1 (6 bases). This CDR3 is 15 amino acids long. Trimming removed 1 base at V and 5 bases at J, with 14 bases between. Germline V gene lookup returns CDR1 SEHNR and CDR2 FQNEAQ (reference sequence). The CDR3 coding sequence is TGTGCCAGCAGCTTAGTGAAGGGGGTACGGACTGAAGCTTTCTTT. As protein: CASSLVKGVRTEAFF.

This chain connects TRBV19 to TRBJ1-1; a weak D match, TRBD1 (6 bases). Germline lookup yields CDR1 LNHDA and CDR2 SQIVND (reference sequence). Trimming cost V 3 bases and J 1 base, with 18 bases left between them. The CDR3 has 17 amino acids. In DNA form, the CDR3 reads TGTGCCAGTAGTATCGCCACTACAGGGCGGGGGAACACTGAAGCTTTCTTT. Its protein product is CASSIATTGRGNTEAFF.

This clonotype occurred a few times. The chain is built from TRBV6-2 or TRBV6-3 and TRBJ1-1; D ambiguous. The ends were cut back, 2 bases at V and 5 bases at J, with 12 bases in the middle. Germline V lookup: CDR1 MNHEY, CDR2 SVGEGT. CDR3 length: 14 residues. CDR3 amino acids: CASSYTVVTTEAFF. The CDR3 coding sequence is TGTGCCAGCAGTTACACTGTAGTTACTACTGAAGCTTTCTTT.

This clonotype has at least ten counts. The genes are TRBV7-2 and TRBJ1-5, with D possibly matching TRBD1 (5 bases). The V end lost 1 base, the J end lost 0 bases, and 10 bases lay between the germline ends. Germline lookup yields CDR1 SGHTA and CDR2 FQGNSA. The CDR3 contains 16 residues. Here the CDR3 reads CASSLVGGYSNQPQHF. DNA for the CDR3: TGTGCCAGCAGCTTAGTGGGGGGTTATAGCAATCAGCCCCAGCATTTT. Full variable domain (rest looked up from reference TRBV7-2 and TRBJ1-5): GAGVSQSPSNKVTEKGKDVELRCDPISGHTALYWYRQSLGQGLEFLIYFQGNSAPDKSGLPSDRFSAERTGGSVSTLTIQRTQQEDSAVYLCASSLVGGYSNQPQHFGDGTRLSIL.

The rearrangement uses TRBV7-2 and TRBJ2-1, with unresolved D. With 5 bases removed from V and 9 bases from J, the gap between germline ends came to 17 bases. Germline values: CDR1 SGHTA, CDR2 FQGNSA. This CDR3 is 14 amino acids long. For the CDR3, the DNA is TGTGCCAGCAGCCAAGTATGGCTGGCGATTGAGCAGTTCTTC. Amino acid sequence: CASSQVWLAIEQFF.

In this sample, this clonotype turned up many times. This sequence joins TRBV6-1 and TRBJ1-2; maybe TRBD1 (5 bases). Germline CDR1 reads MNHNS; CDR2 reads SASEGT. The V end was cut by 6 bases, the J end by 6 bases, with 20 bases between. CDR3 size: 15 residues. CDR3 coding DNA: TGTGCCAGCAGCCCCCGGGGCAGTGAGATAGATGGCTACACCTTC. Its protein is CASSPRGSEIDGYTF.

This clonotype was recorded a few times. The chain couples TRBV30 to TRBJ2-5, with 8 nucleotides matching TRBD2. V was pared by 1 base and J by 1 base, with 8 bases of the junction left unmatched. From germline, CDR1 is GTSNPN and CDR2 SVGIG (reference sequence). The CDR3 contains 16 residues. This CDR3 reads CAWSGQLAEAQETQYF. The CDR3 nucleotides read TGTGCCTGGAGTGGGCAACTAGCGGAAGCCCAAGAGACCCAGTACTTC.

CDR3 in amino acids: CASSRPDDYEQYF. The DNA for the CDR3 is TGCGCCAGCAGCCGACCCGACGACTACGAGCAGTACTTC. This rearrangement joins TRBV5-1 to TRBJ2-7; D call uncertain. Germline CDR1 is SGHRS and CDR2 is YFSETQ. The ends were cut back, 4 bases at V and 3 bases at J, with 11 bases in the middle. The CDR3 is 13 amino acids. The full variable domain, rest sourced from reference TRBV5-1 and TRBJ2-7, is KAGVTQTPRYLIKTRGQQVTLSCSPISGHRSVSWYQQTPGQGLQFLFEYFSETQRNKGNFPGRFSGRQFSNSRSEMNVSTLELGDSALYLCASSRPDDYEQYFGPGTRLTVT.

This sequence joins TRBV20-1 and TRBJ2-5; D remains ambiguous. V was shortened by 1 base and J by 3 bases, with 15 bases between the two germline ends. Germline V gene lookup returns CDR1 DFQATT and CDR2 SNEGSKA (reference sequence). The CDR3 is 15 amino acids. The CDR3 is CSARVIRAGEETQYF. CDR3 sequence (DNA): TGCAGTGCTAGAGTAATCCGGGCTGGAGAAGAGACCCAGTACTTC.

V and J are TRBV6-1 and TRBJ1-2; 10 bases map to TRBD1. The CDR3 covers 13 residues. Germline trimming cut 5 bases from V and 8 bases from J; bases unmatched to any gene: 5. Germline V CDR1 and CDR2: MNHNS, SASEGT. CDR3 sequence reads: CASSLGQGRGYTF. The CDR3 DNA sequence: TGTGCCAGCAGTCTGGGACAGGGGCGAGGCTACACCTTC.

Note on this clonotype: Germline is not matched at one junction end, which may reflect a read error. This rearrangement joins TRBV10-3 to TRBJ2-5; D is possibly TRBD2 (6 bases). This CDR3 spans 15 amino acids. CDR1 and CDR2 (germline): ENHRY, SYGVKD. CDR3 sequence: CVISALEAAGETQYF. CDR3 bases: TGTGTCATCAGTGCCCTCGAGGCCGCGGGGGAGACCCAGTACTTC.

This clonotype was counted between two and nine times. This chain links TRBV7-3 with TRBJ2-1; 10 bases are a match to TRBD2. The germline CDR1 and CDR2 sequences are SGHTA and FQGTGA. V lost 1 base, J lost 7 bases, and 7 bases stayed unmatched. This CDR3 has 16 amino acids. CDR3 sequence reads: CASSLRAGGLDNEQFF. CDR3 DNA sequence: TGTGCCAGCAGCTTAAGAGCGGGAGGGCTTGATAATGAGCAGTTCTTC.

This clonotype was counted ten times or more. The chain carries TRBV28 and TRBJ2-6, with D uncertain. The germline V gene has CDR1 MDHEN and CDR2 SYDVKM. The ends were cut back, 5 bases at V and 3 bases at J, with 11 bases in the middle. The CDR3 length is 15 residues. The CDR3: CASSLQLLGANVLTF. In nucleotides, the CDR3 is TGTGCCAGCAGTCTCCAGTTACTTGGGGCCAACGTCCTGACTTTC.

There are many counts of this clonotype. V gene TRBV7-2 combines with J gene TRBJ2-4; a weak D match, TRBD2 (5 bases). Looked up from germline, CDR1 is SGHTA and CDR2 is FQGNSA. V gave up 2 bases and J gave up 0 bases, with 8 bases separating them. The CDR3 spans 15 residues. DNA of the CDR3: TGTGCCAGCAGCTTAAGCGGAGTAGCCAAAAACATTCAGTACTTC. Its translation is CASSLSGVAKNIQYF.

About this clonotype itself: This could be a read error, since a much larger clone is one nucleotide away. This rearrangement joins TRBV7-2 to TRBJ2-7, with 8 bases lining up with TRBD2. Germline V gene data show CDR1 as SGHTA and CDR2 as FQGNSA. The CDR3 spans 16 residues. Trimming at V came to 1 base and at J to 4 bases, leaving 9 bases not matched to a gene. CDR3 sequence: CASSLVVAGGLYEQYF. CDR3 coding DNA: TGTGCCAGCAGCTTAGTGGTGGCGGGAGGTCTATACGAGCAGTACTTC.

This clonotype was seen ten or more times. This chain joins TRBV28 and TRBJ1-1; 8 bases match TRBD1. V lost 6 bases to trimming and J lost 7 bases; unmatched junction nucleotides: 10. This CDR3 spans 14 amino acids. The V gene's germline CDR1 is MDHEN and CDR2 SYDVKM. DNA of the CDR3: TGTGCCAGCAGGGGTCCCGACAGGGGTGGTGAAGCTTTCTTT. It is translated as CASRGPDRGGEAFF.

The table lists this clonotype with many counts. This chain joins TRBV12-3 or TRBV12-4 and TRBJ2-5; TRBD2 matches 16 bases. V was clipped by 5 bases and J by 5 bases; unmatched bases: 5. The CDR3 contains 16 residues. CDR3 in DNA: TGTGCCAGCAGTACGGGACTAGCGGGAGGGGGGGAGACCCAGTACTTC. Translation: CASSTGLAGGGETQYF.

The V and J genes are TRBV20-1 and TRBJ1-3, with D possibly being TRBD1 (5 bases). V was cut by 6 bases and J by 8 bases, with 14 bases left in between. The germline V gene has CDR1 DFQATT and CDR2 SNEGSKA (reference sequence). CDR3 size: 12 residues. The CDR3 DNA sequence: TGCAGTGCCACCGGCCTGGGGGACACCATATATTTT. This gives the protein CSATGLGDTIYF.

As concerns this clonotype: A single base separates this from a much larger clone, so it may be a read error. This sequence joins TRBV6-1 and TRBJ2-7; 16 nucleotides align to TRBD2. The CDR3 contains 18 residues. Losses at the gene ends were 11 bases for V and 6 bases for J; bases not matched to a gene: 19. Germline V gives CDR1 MNHNS, CDR2 SASEGT. DNA of the CDR3: TGTGCCGGCAACCGGGGACTAGCGGGAGGGCCAGGAGTGAGCGAGCAGTACTTC. It is translated as CAGNRGLAGGPGVSEQYF.

In this sample, this clonotype turned up a few times. This sequence joins TRBV28 and TRBJ1-2; the match to TRBD1 covers 7 bases. Per the germline V gene, CDR1 is MDHEN and CDR2 is SYDVKM. V trimming: 7 bases; J trimming: 4 bases; junction bases outside the gene matches: 12. This CDR3 has 15 amino acids. CDR3: CASITNAGGPYGYTF. The CDR3 nucleotides read TGTGCCAGCATTACAAATGCAGGGGGTCCCTATGGCTACACCTTC.

This clonotype was recorded many times. This CDR3 reads CASSEGQSNQPQHF. CDR3 nucleotide sequence: TGTGCCAGCAGCGAAGGACAGAGCAATCAGCCCCAGCATTTT. V is TRBV9 and J is TRBJ1-5, with D tentatively TRBD1 (6 bases). The CDR3 is 14 residues long. V was shortened by 3 bases and J by 1 base, with 8 bases between the two germline ends. The germline V gene encodes CDR1 SGDLS and CDR2 YYNGEE.